This note documents a single T cell receptor beta chain sequence. The sample comes from a study of blood T cells in healthy people across ages. A second PCR, run for roughly 7 to 12 cycles, used a sample-barcoded 5' primer plus a J-beta primer mix. TCRdb reprocessed the 5' RACE reads via MiXCR and lists one record per CDR3 protein. The repertoire holds 1 million or so distinct CDR3 sequences, with approximately 25% as singletons. The CDR3 is 10 residues long. The V gene lost 4 bases and the J gene lost 5 bases, with 5 bases spanning the gap. From germline, CDR1 is SQVTM and CDR2 ANQGSEA. These same data were also listed under a study on T cells of mothers and their children.

The chain combines TRBV29-1 with TRBJ1-1, with unresolved D. Sequenced: blood. The sequence derives from a girl aged 2-10 years in good health. Here the CDR3 DNA reads TGCAGCGTTGTCCAAACTGAAGCTTTCTTT. It encodes CSVVQTEAFF.